This is a list of T cell receptor beta chains from one sample in a study of blood T cell repertoires in COVID-19. Sequenced by immunoSEQ multiplex PCR; TCRdb stores in-frame clones only, minus some. The sample has over 14,000 clones, roughly 87% seen once. Specimen: peripheral blood. The receptors shown here come from a human donor in a cohort sampled during active COVID-19. The CDR3 runs from the conserved cysteine through the conserved F or W. A D gene is named only where the DNA matches it firmly. Size is stated for part of the rows, as once, few or many counts, or as a class when the clone is expanded.

TRBJ2-1	TRBV4-1	TRBD2	.	TGCGCCAGCAGCCAAGTCAGCGGGAAATACAATGAGCAGTTCTTC	CASSQVSGKYNEQFF
TRBJ2-5	TRBV19	.	.	TGTGCCAGTAGTTTTGGAAACGGGGAGACCCAGTACTTC	CASSFGNGETQYF
TRBJ1-2	TRBV30	.	.	TGTGCCTGGACCGCAGGGCTGGGTAGCTATGGCTACACCTTC	CAWTAGLGSYGYTF
TRBJ2-7	TRBV30	TRBD2	few	TGTGCCTGGAGGCTAGCGGGAGCCTACGAGCAGTACTTC	CAWRLAGAYEQYF
TRBJ2-1	TRBV10-2	.	.	TGCGCCAGCAGTGAGTTATTGAATGAGCAGTTCTTC	CASSELLNEQFF
TRBJ2-3	TRBV28	.	once	TGTGCCAGCAGTTTATGGGGGGGTACAGATACGCAGTATTTT	CASSLWGGTDTQYF
TRBJ2-7	TRBV14	.	.	TGTGCCAGCAGCCCCCCGGGGTTTTACGAGCAGTACTTC	CASSPPGFYEQYF
TRBJ2-1	TRBV5-4	TRBD2	.	TGTGCCAGCAGCTTGGGTAGCGGGCAACTCTACAATGAGCAGTTCTTC	CASSLGSGQLYNEQFF
TRBJ2-1	TRBV29-1	TRBD2	.	TGCAGCGCCACTCGGGGGACTAGCGGGAGTAATGAGCAGTTCTTC	CSATRGTSGSNEQFF
TRBJ2-7	TRBV19	.	.	TGTGCCAGTAGTATAGGGGCAGGGGCCGGGTACGAGCAGTACTTC	CASSIGAGAGYEQYF
TRBJ1-5	TRBV28	.	.	TGTGCCAGCATGGTTGGGGCCGGCAATCAGCCCCAGCATTTT	CASMVGAGNQPQHF
TRBJ2-4	TRBV5-6	.	.	TGTGCCAGCACCGTTGTGGGGGCAGGGGACATTCAGTACTTC	CASTVVGAGDIQYF
TRBJ2-3	TRBV19	.	.	TGTGCCAGTAGTAGAAGAGGCGTAGTATCCGCCACAGATACGCAGTATTTT	CASSRRGVVSATDTQYF
TRBJ2-3	TRBV6-5	TRBD1	.	TGTGCCAGCAGTCCCGGGGACAGGCCGGATACGCAGTATTTT	CASSPGDRPDTQYF
TRBJ2-7	TRBV6-5	TRBD1	.	TGTGCCAGCGGCAAGCCGGGACAGGGGGCCGGGGAGCAGTACTTC	CASGKPGQGAGEQYF
TRBJ2-5	TRBV7-7	TRBD1	.	TGTGCTAGCAGCATTGGGACAGCGATGGGGCAAGAGACCCAGTACTTC	CASSIGTAMGQETQYF
TRBJ2-3	TRBV2	TRBD2	.	TGTGCCAGCATGCAGTGGGGAGGGCCGGGAGATACGCAGTATTTT	CASMQWGGPGDTQYF
TRBJ2-7	TRBV7-9	TRBD2	.	TGTGCCAGCAGCACACAAGCGGGAGTGAGGGAGCAGTACTTC	CASSTQAGVREQYF
TRBJ2-3	TRBV5-1	.	.	TGCGCCAGCAGCTTGGGCGCCTTCGGGGGCACAGATACGCAGTATTTT	CASSLGAFGGTDTQYF
TRBJ2-4	TRBV29-1	TRBD2	.	TGCAGCGTTGACGGGGCTACCGGGGGGTGGGCCAAAAACATTCAGTACTTC	CSVDGATGGWAKNIQYF
TRBJ2-1	TRBV28	TRBD1	once	TGTGCCGAACAGGGGCGGTACAATGAGCAGTTCTTC	CAEQGRYNEQFF
TRBJ1-3	TRBV18	TRBD1	.	TGTGCCAGCCGGACAGGGGGCCTAAACTCTGGAAACACCATATATTTT	CASRTGGLNSGNTIYF
TRBJ2-2	TRBV5-1	.	.	TGCGCCAGCAGCTTGCACCCTACGAACACCGGGGAGCTGTTTTTT	CASSLHPTNTGELFF
TRBJ1-1	TRBV5-4	.	.	TGTGCCAGCAGTCTCGGCGGGAGGGACACTGAAGCTTTCTTT	CASSLGGRDTEAFF
TRBJ2-1	TRBV6-5	TRBD1	.	TGTGCCAGCAGTTATACGGGACAGGGAGCCTACAATGAGCAGTTCTTC	CASSYTGQGAYNEQFF
TRBJ2-7	TRBV7-2	.	.	TGTGCCAGCAGCTCGGGTACTACCTACGAGCAGTACTTC	CASSSGTTYEQYF
TRBJ2-7	TRBV30	.	.	TGTGCCTGGGGGGACAAAACCTACGAGCAGTACTTC	CAWGDKTYEQYF
TRBJ2-3	TRBV9	.	.	TGTGCCAGCAGCGTAGAAGGGGCGTCTAGCACAGATACGCAGTATTTT	CASSVEGASSTDTQYF
TRBJ2-2	TRBV6-5	TRBD1	few	TGTGCCAGCAGAACGCGGGACAGGATAACCGGGGAGCTGTTTTTT	CASRTRDRITGELFF
TRBJ2-1	TRBV14	TRBD2	.	TGTGCCAGCAGCCCACCGGGACTAGCGGCGTTCGGAGAGCAGTTCTTC	CASSPPGLAAFGEQFF
TRBJ1-1	TRBV9	.	.	TGTGCCAGCAGCCCTAGCCTCAAGTCAGGCACTGAAGCTTTCTTT	CASSPSLKSGTEAFF
TRBJ2-1	TRBV3-1/TRBV3-2	TRBD2	.	TGTGCCAGCAGCCGCCAAGGGCTGGGACTAGGATCAAGGGAGCAGTTCTTC	CASSRQGLGLGSREQFF
TRBJ1-2	TRBV27	TRBD1	.	TGTGCCAGCAGTTTAACCACGACAGGGGGATATGGCTACACCTTC	CASSLTTTGGYGYTF
TRBJ2-4	TRBV3-1/TRBV3-2	.	.	TGTGCCAGCAGCCAAGATTTGGCCACCTTAGCCAAAAACATTCAGTACTTC	CASSQDLATLAKNIQYF
TRBJ1-4	TRBV10-2	.	.	TGCGCCAGCAGTGAGGACGGGGTTAATGAAAAACTGTTTTTT	CASSEDGVNEKLFF
TRBJ1-4	TRBV6-6	TRBD1	.	TGTGCCAGCAGTAAGGACAGGGAGCCTAATGAAAAACTGTTTTTT	CASSKDREPNEKLFF
TRBJ2-2	TRBV14	.	.	TGTGCCAGCAGCCGCCCCGGTCAGAACACCGGGGAGCTGTTTTTT	CASSRPGQNTGELFF
TRBJ2-2	TRBV30	TRBD2	.	TGTGCCTGGAGGGGGGGACTAGCGGGGACCGGGGAGCTGTTTTTT	CAWRGGLAGTGELFF
TRBJ2-2	TRBV27	.	.	TGTGCCAGCAGTTTAGAACCGGTGATACTTTCCGCCGGGGAGCTGTTTTTT	CASSLEPVILSAGELFF
TRBJ2-1	TRBV9	.	.	TGTGCCAGCAGCAAGGCCGGGAATGAGCAGTTCTTC	CASSKAGNEQFF
TRBJ2-7	TRBV28	TRBD1	.	TGTGCCAGCAGGGGTACTGGGACAGGGGGTCGCGAGCAGTACTTC	CASRGTGTGGREQYF
TRBJ2-3	TRBV6-6	.	few	TGTGCCGCCAATGGGGGGACAGATACGCAGTATTTT	CAANGGTDTQYF